Given below is one T cell receptor beta chain in context. CDR3 length equals 15 residues. V trimming: 0 bases; J trimming: 13 bases; junction bases outside the gene matches: 14. Germline V lookup: CDR1 DFQATT, CDR2 SNEGSKA (reference sequence). The entry originates in a study of blood T cells in healthy people across ages. A J-beta primer mix and a sample-barcoded 5' primer were used in a second PCR of about 6 to 12 cycles. The study obtained at least 2.5 million CDR3-containing paired-end reads from every sample. TCRdb called the 5' RACE reads again in MiXCR, with one record for every CDR3 protein. The sample includes 1.5 million to 2 million distinct CDR3 sequences, 28% of them seen just once.

This receptor was taken from a young woman in good health. V gene TRBV20-1 combines with J gene TRBJ2-4; 8 bases are a match to TRBD2. The sequenced sample consisted of blood. For the CDR3, the DNA is TGCAGTGCTAGAGACGTACAAGCGGGAGAGGATCAGCAGTACTTC. Translation gives CSARDVQAGEDQQYF.